One sample yielded the 8 T cell receptor beta chains listed below, sequenced in a study of CD8 T cells in Susac syndrome. RNA, at about 0.45 to 1 ug, was reverse transcribed with random hexamers. A single record per CDR3 protein comes from TCRdb applying MiXCR to the immunoSEQ multiplex PCR reads. The sample shows 300,000 or so distinct CDR3 sequences, just over 90% of them seen only once. Material for sequencing was CD4+ T cells from PBMCs. These receptors were taken from a human donor with multiple sclerosis.

The chain combines TRBV7-9 with TRBJ1-6, with TRBD1 identical over 8 bases. Germline CDR1 and CDR2: SEHNR and FQNEAQ (reference sequence). This CDR3 has 14 residues. V lost 5 bases to trimming and J lost 10 bases; unmatched junction nucleotides: 7. CDR3 in DNA: TGTGCCAGCAGCCGGACAGGGCAAGGCTCACCCCTCCACTTT. It specifies CASSRTGQGSPLHF.

The chain combines TRBV12-3 or TRBV12-4 with TRBJ2-1, with TRBD2 matching 12 bases. The V and J ends lost 6 bases and 9 bases, in that order; junction bases with no gene match: 9. The CDR3 runs to 15 residues. The CDR3 spells CASSLTSGRLGEQFF. The CDR3 DNA sequence: TGTGCCAGCAGCCTGACTAGCGGGAGATTAGGTGAGCAGTTCTTC.

The chain is built from TRBV5-1 and TRBJ1-1, with D tentatively TRBD1 (6 bases). CDR1 SGHRS and CDR2 YFSETQ come from the germline V gene. The CDR3 totals 14 residues. Between the trimmed V and J ends, which lost 4 bases and 4 bases, there was a span of 14 bases. DNA of the CDR3: TGCGCCAGCAGCCCTGGAAGGGGGGCCACTGAAGCTTTCTTT. As protein: CASSPGRGATEAFF. Variable domain in full (rest from reference TRBV5-1 and TRBJ1-1): KAGVTQTPRYLIKTRGQQVTLSCSPISGHRSVSWYQQTPGQGLQFLFEYFSETQRNKGNFPGRFSGRQFSNSRSEMNVSTLELGDSALYLCASSPGRGATEAFFGQGTRLTVV.

The genes are TRBV29-1 and TRBJ2-7; D is possibly TRBD1 (6 bases). CDR3 size: 11 residues. Germline V gene sequence: CDR1 SQVTM, CDR2 ANQGSEA. V lost 6 bases to trimming and J lost 3 bases, with 9 bases between them. CDR3 nucleotide sequence: TGCAGCGTGGGGGCAGGCTACGAGCAGTACTTC. Its protein is CSVGAGYEQYF.

The rearrangement joins TRBV5-1 to TRBJ1-2, with TRBD1 identical over 8 bases. The CDR3 is 14 residues long. The V and J ends lost 3 bases and 6 bases, in that order; junction bases with no gene match: 7. Germline-derived CDR1 and CDR2 are SGHRS and YFSETQ. The CDR3 protein is CASSSEGQGDGYTF. The CDR3 DNA reads as TGCGCCAGCAGCTCAGAAGGACAGGGAGATGGCTACACCTTC.

V and J are TRBV29-1 and TRBJ2-7; TRBD1 might be the D (6 bases). Germline CDR1 SQVTM, CDR2 ANQGSEA. V was shortened by 1 base and J by 2 bases, with 18 bases between the two germline ends. The length of the CDR3 is 16 residues. The CDR3 protein is CSVEGTRGTGAYEQYF. CDR3 bases: TGCAGCGTTGAAGGTACTAGGGGGACCGGGGCCTACGAGCAGTACTTC.

The chain links TRBV6-1 to TRBJ2-5, with D hard to call. Looked up from germline, CDR1 is MNHNS and CDR2 is SASEGT. V shed 6 bases and J shed 7 bases, with 12 bases lying between them. The CDR3 is 12 amino acids. The CDR3 nucleotides read TGTGCCAGCAGCGAGCTCTTGTGGACCCAGTACTTC. This gives the protein CASSELLWTQYF.

This chain links TRBV19 with TRBJ1-3; 8 bases line up with TRBD1. The trim removed 8 bases at V and 2 bases at J, leaving 8 bases unmatched. Germline CDR1 and CDR2: LNHDA and SQIVND (reference sequence). This CDR3 is 15 amino acids long. The CDR3 coding sequence is TGTGCCAGTGGGGACAGGAGGTTTCCTGGAAACACCATATATTTT. Protein sequence: CASGDRRFPGNTIYF.